The clone carrying this TCR beta chain came up a few times. The entry originates in a study of T cells after yellow fever vaccination. The CDR3 runs 13 residues. From germline, CDR1 is DFQATT and CDR2 SNEGSKA (reference sequence). Trimming at V came to 6 bases and at J to 6 bases, leaving 3 bases not matched to a gene. TCRdb itself ran the 5' RACE reads through MiXCR, one entry per CDR3 protein. The sample includes 350,000 to 450,000 distinct CDR3 sequences, over 5% of them seen just once. The sample was PBMCs, taken 5 days after the yellow fever booster vaccination. The chain has TRBV20-1 and TRBJ1-5; TRBD1 agrees at 12 bases. The sequence came from a man aged 25-40 years who received the YFV17D yellow fever vaccine. The CDR3 sequence: CSAGQGAGQPQHF. The CDR3 coding sequence is TGCAGTGCGGGACAGGGGGCGGGTCAGCCCCAGCATTTT.